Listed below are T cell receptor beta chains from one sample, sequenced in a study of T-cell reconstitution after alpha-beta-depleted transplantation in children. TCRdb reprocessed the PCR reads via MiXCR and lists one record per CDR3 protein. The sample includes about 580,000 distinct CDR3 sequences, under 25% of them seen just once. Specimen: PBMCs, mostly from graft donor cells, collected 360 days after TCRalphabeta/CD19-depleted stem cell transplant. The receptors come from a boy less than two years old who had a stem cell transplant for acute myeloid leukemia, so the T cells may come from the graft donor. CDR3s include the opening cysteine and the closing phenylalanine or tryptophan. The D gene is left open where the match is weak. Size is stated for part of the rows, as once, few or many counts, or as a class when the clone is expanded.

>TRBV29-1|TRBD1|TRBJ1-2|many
CSAQGADYGYTF
TGCAGCGCACAGGGGGCAGACTATGGCTACACCTTC
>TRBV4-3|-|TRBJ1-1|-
CASSQDREAEAFF
TGCGCCAGCAGCCAAGATCGGGAGGCTGAAGCTTTCTTT
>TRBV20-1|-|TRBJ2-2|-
CSASWASAKLFF
TGCAGTGCTTCGTGGGCGTCCGCGAAGCTGTTTTTT
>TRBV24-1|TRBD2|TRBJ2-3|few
CATSDTRGGHTDTQYF
TGTGCCACCAGTGATACCCGGGGGGGGCACACAGATACGCAGTATTTT
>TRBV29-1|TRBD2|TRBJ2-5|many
CSVFGGGATETQYF
TGCAGCGTTTTCGGCGGGGGGGCCACAGAGACCCAGTACTTC
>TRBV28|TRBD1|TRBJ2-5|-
CASRLRISGGGETQYF
TGTGCCAGCAGACTTCGCATTTCAGGGGGCGGAGAGACCCAGTACTTC
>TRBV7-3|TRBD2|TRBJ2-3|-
CASIPSSSGGLTDTQYF
TGTGCCAGCATCCCCTCCTCTAGCGGGGGGCTCACAGATACGCAGTATTTT
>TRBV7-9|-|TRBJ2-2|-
CASSHVPGELFF
TGTGCCAGCAGCCATGTTCCCGGGGAGCTGTTTTTT
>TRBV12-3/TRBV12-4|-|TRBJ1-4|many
CASSRDVYNEKLFF
TGTGCCAGCAGCAGGGACGTCTATAATGAAAAACTGTTTTTT
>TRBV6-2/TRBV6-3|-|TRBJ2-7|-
CASSNTGIGEQYF
TGTGCCAGCAGTAATACAGGGATAGGCGAGCAGTACTTC
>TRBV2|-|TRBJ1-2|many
CASRALETDYGYTF
TGTGCCAGCAGGGCCCTCGAGACAGACTATGGCTACACCTTC
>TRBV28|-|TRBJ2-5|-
CASSLEAAGPALYQETQYF
TGTGCCAGCAGTTTAGAAGCCGCAGGCCCAGCTCTGTACCAAGAGACCCAGTACTTC
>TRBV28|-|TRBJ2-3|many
CASSLGTTTYTDTQYF
TGTGCCAGCAGCCTCGGGACGACGACCTACACAGATACGCAGTATTTT
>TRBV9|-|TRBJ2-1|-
CASSSHPEEQFF
TGTGCCAGCAGCAGTCACCCCGAAGAGCAGTTCTTC